These 27 T cell receptor beta chains were all obtained from the same sample, sequenced in a study of blood T cell repertoires in COVID-19. The repertoire was sequenced with immunoSEQ multiplex PCR; TCRdb's copy has only in-frame clones and lacks some. The data hold about 52,000 clones, with about 79% observed a single time. Specimen: peripheral blood. The receptors here all came from an elderly man with COVID-19, enrolled during active disease.

V and J are TRBV28 and TRBJ1-2; D gene uncertain. The V end lost 7 bases, the J end lost 2 bases, and 8 bases lay between the germline ends. Germline assignment: CDR1 MDHEN and CDR2 SYDVKM. The CDR3 is 12 residues long. Here the CDR3 reads CASTSLNYGYTF. The CDR3 nucleotides are TGTGCCAGCACCTCTTTGAACTATGGCTACACCTTC.

V and J are TRBV7-3 and TRBJ1-1; D might be TRBD1 (5 bases). The germline V and J ends were trimmed by 5 bases and 0 bases, with 16 bases remaining between them. Germline-derived CDR1 and CDR2 are SGHTA and FQGTGA. The length of the CDR3 is 16 residues. The CDR3 coding sequence is TGTGCCAGCAGCCCAAGCGGGGCGCCTCTGAACACTGAAGCTTTCTTT. Its protein is CASSPSGAPLNTEAFF.

This chain joins TRBV5-4 and TRBJ1-4, with no clear D. There are 17 residues in the CDR3. Between the trimmed V and J ends, which lost 3 bases and 0 bases, there was a span of 15 bases. The germline CDR1 and CDR2 sequences are SGHNT and YYREEE (reference sequence). The CDR3 sequence is CASSSRSSGPTNEKLFF. As DNA, the CDR3 is TGTGCCAGCAGCTCTCGCAGCTCTGGGCCAACTAATGAAAAACTGTTTTTT.

This clone was recorded only once. The chain recombines TRBV11-3 with TRBJ2-1; tentatively, D is TRBD1 (6 bases). The CDR3 extends over 16 amino acids. The ends were cut back, 0 bases at V and 2 bases at J, with 11 bases in the middle. The germline CDR1 and CDR2 sequences are SGHNT and YENEEA. The CDR3 reads CASSLDVGAPYNEQFF. In DNA form, the CDR3 reads TGTGCCAGCAGCTTAGATGTGGGGGCACCCTACAATGAGCAGTTCTTC.

The chain combines TRBV27 with TRBJ1-1; D gene ambiguous. Germline V gene lookup returns CDR1 MNHEY and CDR2 SMNVEV (reference sequence). V lost 8 bases and J 4 bases, leaving 20 bases between the germline ends. CDR3 length: 15 amino acids. CDR3 sequence reads: CASYSLTVGSTEAFF. CDR3 nucleotide sequence: TGTGCCAGCTACAGTTTGACGGTCGGGAGCACTGAAGCTTTCTTT.

The CDR3 sequence is CASNFGRPSGYGYTF. As DNA, the CDR3 is TGTGCCAGCAACTTTGGCAGGCCCTCGGGGTATGGCTACACCTTC. This chain connects TRBV5-6 to TRBJ1-2; D unresolved. The germline V gene has CDR1 SGHDT and CDR2 YYEEEE. Trimming removed 6 bases from V and 5 bases from J, with 20 bases in between. The CDR3 is made up of 15 amino acids.

This clone was counted a few times. The rearrangement uses TRBV28 and TRBJ2-3, with D possibly matching TRBD2 (6 bases). Germline V CDR1 and CDR2: MDHEN, SYDVKM. V lost 5 bases and J 2 bases, leaving 17 bases between the germline ends. The CDR3 has 16 amino acids. CDR3 in DNA: TGTGCCAGCAGTCCGCTTTCTGGAGGGCCCACAGATACGCAGTATTTT. Translating gives CASSPLSGGPTDTQYF.

This chain links TRBV15 with TRBJ2-2; TRBD1 agrees at 11 bases. Germline loops: CDR1 LNHNV, CDR2 YYDKDF (reference sequence). J gave up 7 bases and V 2 bases, and 9 bases lay outside the gene matches. The CDR3 is 17 residues long. CDR3 sequence (DNA): TGTGCCACCAGCAGAAGGACAGGGGGCATGGGCATCGGGGAGCTGTTTTTT. It codes for CATSRRTGGMGIGELFF.

This clone was counted a few times. The rearrangement joins TRBV7-2 to TRBJ1-2, with TRBD1 identical over 8 bases. Germline lookup yields CDR1 SGHTA and CDR2 FQGNSA. The CDR3 loop spans 14 amino acids. With V trimmed by 1 base and J by 4 bases, 2 bases remained unmatched. The CDR3 region is CASSLEGQVYGYTF. The CDR3 region has the DNA TGTGCCAGCAGCTTAGAGGGACAGGTCTATGGCTACACCTTC.

DNA for the CDR3: TGTGCCAGTACCGATGGGCTAGGCGGGAATCAGCCCCAGCATTTT. Encoded protein: CASTDGLGGNQPQHF. The rearrangement joins TRBV19 to TRBJ1-5; D is undetermined. Per germline, CDR1 LNHDA and CDR2 SQIVND (reference sequence). The CDR3 extends over 15 amino acids. The V and J ends lost 7 bases and 4 bases respectively, with 17 bases between them.

The rearrangement joins TRBV19 to TRBJ2-7; D ambiguous. Per the germline V gene, CDR1 is LNHDA and CDR2 is SQIVND (reference sequence). Trimming took off 2 bases at V and 5 bases at J, with 13 bases between the two ends. The CDR3 covers 14 residues. CDR3 residues: CASSIMVAAHEQYF. In DNA, the CDR3 is TGTGCCAGTAGTATAATGGTAGCCGCACACGAGCAGTACTTC.

This clone occurred a few times. The rearrangement links TRBV6-5 to TRBJ2-5; 10 nucleotides align to TRBD2. Germline V gene sequence: CDR1 MNHEY, CDR2 SVGAGI. V dropped 4 bases and J dropped 4; count of bases not matched to a gene: 6. CDR3 length: 15 amino acids. Written as DNA, the CDR3 is TGTGCCAGCAGTTGGGCTAGCGGGGGAGGAGAGACCCAGTACTTC. Protein sequence: CASSWASGGGETQYF.

V gene TRBV11-2 combines with J gene TRBJ1-1; a possible D gene is TRBD1 (6 bases). Germline V gene sequence: CDR1 SGHAT, CDR2 FQNNGV. The germline V and J ends were trimmed by 1 base and 3 bases, with 12 bases remaining between them. The CDR3 is made up of 15 amino acids. The CDR3: CASSLAGHGDTEAFF. The CDR3 DNA reads as TGTGCCAGCAGCTTAGCGGGACATGGGGACACTGAAGCTTTCTTT.

The rearrangement joins TRBV11-3 to TRBJ1-1; D is ambiguous. This CDR3 is built from 12 residues. V lost 5 bases, J lost 3 bases, and 7 bases lay in between. Germline V gene lookup returns CDR1 SGHNT and CDR2 YENEEA. As DNA, the CDR3 is TGTGCCAGCAGCCTAGGAGACACTGAAGCTTTCTTT. Amino acids: CASSLGDTEAFF.

This chain joins TRBV6-2 or TRBV6-3 and TRBJ2-7, with TRBD1 as a possible D gene (5 bases). CDR1 and CDR2 from the germline V gene are MNHEY and SVGEGT. The CDR3 has 13 amino acids. Trimming pared 5 bases from V and 7 bases from J, leaving 15 bases between. CDR3 sequence: CASSLQQAGEQYV. Written as DNA, the CDR3 is TGTGCCAGCAGTCTTCAACAGGCTGGGGAGCAGTACGTC.

V gene TRBV7-2 combines with J gene TRBJ1-1; no firm D call. The V gene lost 5 bases and the J gene lost 1 base, with 14 bases spanning the gap. Germline CDR1 and CDR2: SGHTA and FQGNSA. The CDR3 runs 15 residues. The CDR3 here is CASSPRGGGNTEAFF. CDR3 coding DNA: TGTGCCAGCAGCCCCAGAGGCGGTGGGAACACTGAAGCTTTCTTT.

This clone was detected only once. The V gene is TRBV2, the J gene TRBJ2-5, with D tentatively TRBD2 (6 bases). The germline V gene has CDR1 SNHLY and CDR2 FYNNEI. The V gene lost 4 bases and the J gene lost 2 bases, with 11 bases spanning the gap. This CDR3 has 14 residues. CDR3 nucleotides: TGTGCCAGCAGTGGTGTGGGGGGACAAGAGACCCAGTACTTC. Its translation is CASSGVGGQETQYF.

The chain recombines TRBV19 with TRBJ1-4; D remains unclear. This CDR3 is built from 13 residues. Per germline, CDR1 LNHDA and CDR2 SQIVND (reference sequence). Deletions cut 6 bases from V and 10 bases from J, with 15 bases between. The CDR3 DNA follows: TGTGCCAGTAGGTCGGACTCCTGGGGAAAACTGTTTTTT. Encoded protein: CASRSDSWGKLFF.

The rearrangement links TRBV9 to TRBJ2-1; 9 bases are a match to TRBD2. The CDR3 is 16 residues long. Trimming removed 0 bases from V and 5 bases from J; junction bases left unmatched: 6. Germline CDR1 and CDR2: SGDLS and YYNGEE. CDR3 region: CASSVGGLAGNNEQFF. CDR3 DNA sequence: TGTGCCAGCAGCGTAGGGGGACTAGCAGGTAACAATGAGCAGTTCTTC.

This chain connects TRBV5-5 to TRBJ1-5; the D is unclear. This CDR3 has 16 amino acids. Germline loops: CDR1 SGHKS, CDR2 YYEKEE (reference sequence). The V end was cut by 0 bases, the J end by 0 bases, with 10 bases between. The CDR3 coding sequence is TGTGCCAGCAGCTTGGGGTCAGGAATTAGCAATCAGCCCCAGCATTTT. Protein product: CASSLGSGISNQPQHF. The full variable domain, its missing parts supplied by reference TRBV5-5 and TRBJ1-5, is DAGVTQSPTHLIKTRGQQVTLRCSPISGHKSVSWYQQVLGQGPQFIFQYYEKEERGRGNFPDRFSARQFPNYSSELNVNALLLGDSALYLCASSLGSGISNQPQHFGDGTRLSIL.

The rearrangement links TRBV7-2 to TRBJ2-1; 10 nucleotides line up with TRBD2. The CDR3 is made up of 16 amino acids. After removal of 1 base from V and 7 bases from J, the junction contained 7 bases not matched to a gene. Germline V CDR1 and CDR2: SGHTA, FQGNSA. Here the CDR3 DNA reads TGTGCCAGCAGCTTAGGAGGACTAGCGGATAGGAATGAGCAGTTCTTC. Amino acid sequence: CASSLGGLADRNEQFF.

The chain employs TRBV19 and TRBJ1-3; 7 bases agree with TRBD1. V gave up 9 bases and J gave up 2 bases; unmatched junction bases: 4. The CDR3 is made up of 13 amino acids. Germline CDR1 reads LNHDA; CDR2 reads SQIVND (reference sequence). The CDR3 sequence: CASQQGTGNTIYF. The CDR3 DNA reads as TGTGCCAGCCAACAGGGGACTGGAAACACCATATATTTT.

The chain couples TRBV11-2 to TRBJ2-3; 9 bases are shared with TRBD2. V shed 6 bases, J shed 3 bases, and the junction held 7 bases outside the gene matches. Germline V gives CDR1 SGHAT, CDR2 FQNNGV. The CDR3 extends over 15 amino acids. CDR3 sequence: CASSPTSGATDTQYF. Here the CDR3 DNA reads TGTGCCAGCAGTCCGACTAGCGGCGCGACAGATACGCAGTATTTT. The whole variable domain, filled in from reference TRBV11-2 and TRBJ2-3, reads EAGVAQSPRYKIIEKRQSVAFWCNPISGHATLYWYQQILGQGPKLLIQFQNNGVVDDSQLPKDRFSAERLKGVDSTLKIQPAKLEDSAVYLCASSPTSGATDTQYFGPGTRLTVL.

The chain is built from TRBV29-1 and TRBJ1-1, with D possibly matching TRBD1 (6 bases). Germline V CDR1 and CDR2: SQVTM, ANQGSEA. Trimming stripped 5 bases from V and 8 bases from J, with 18 bases between. The CDR3 has 13 residues. The CDR3 nucleotides are TGCAGCGTTCGGACAGACTCAACAGCAGAAGCTTTCTTT. Its translation: CSVRTDSTAEAFF.

The chain links TRBV5-4 to TRBJ2-7, with D tentatively TRBD1 (5 bases). The CDR3 sequence is 16 residues long. The germline V gene has CDR1 SGHNT and CDR2 YYREEE (reference sequence). V was trimmed by 4 bases and J by 6 bases, leaving 23 bases between them. The CDR3 loop reads CASSPLGRGRPSEQYF. CDR3 DNA: TGTGCCAGCAGCCCCTTGGGTAGGGGAAGGCCGTCCGAGCAGTACTTC.

The CDR3 region is CASSQTVYNEQFF. The CDR3 nucleotides read TGTGCCAGCAGCCAGACAGTGTACAATGAGCAGTTCTTC. The chain has TRBV7-7 and TRBJ2-1; tentatively, D is TRBD1 (5 bases). This CDR3 region has 13 residues. Germline values: CDR1 SSHAT, CDR2 FNYEAQ (reference sequence). Trimming cost V 5 bases and J 4 bases, with 9 bases left between them.

The chain employs TRBV5-1 and TRBJ2-5, with D unclear. The germline V and J ends were trimmed by 0 bases and 2 bases, with 8 bases remaining between them. CDR1 is SGHRS and CDR2 is YFSETQ in the germline V gene. This CDR3 has 14 amino acids. CDR3 in amino acids: CASSLVQPQETQYF. The CDR3 nucleotides read TGCGCCAGCAGCTTGGTACAGCCTCAAGAGACCCAGTACTTC.